This TCR beta chain was captured by sequencing in a study of CD8 T cells in Susac syndrome. Random hexamers primed reverse transcription of roughly 0.45 to 1 ug RNA. Multiplex PCR with immunoSEQ amplified the TCR beta CDR3 across 54 Vbeta and 13 Jbeta. TCRdb redid the calling of the immunoSEQ multiplex PCR reads with MiXCR, one entry per CDR3 protein. The sample has some 200,000 distinct CDR3 sequences, approximately 94% seen once. The ends were cut back, 4 bases at V and 5 bases at J, with 15 bases in the middle. The CDR3 is 16 residues long. Per the germline V gene, CDR1 is LGHNA and CDR2 is YSLEER.

The V gene is TRBV4-3, the J gene TRBJ1-6; no firm D call. The receptor comes from a human donor with Susac syndrome. Sequencing was performed on CD4+ T cells from PBMCs. This chain's CDR3 is CASSPHLRQNNSPLHF. CDR3 nucleotide sequence: TGCGCCAGCAGCCCACACCTGAGGCAGAATAATTCACCCCTCCACTTT.